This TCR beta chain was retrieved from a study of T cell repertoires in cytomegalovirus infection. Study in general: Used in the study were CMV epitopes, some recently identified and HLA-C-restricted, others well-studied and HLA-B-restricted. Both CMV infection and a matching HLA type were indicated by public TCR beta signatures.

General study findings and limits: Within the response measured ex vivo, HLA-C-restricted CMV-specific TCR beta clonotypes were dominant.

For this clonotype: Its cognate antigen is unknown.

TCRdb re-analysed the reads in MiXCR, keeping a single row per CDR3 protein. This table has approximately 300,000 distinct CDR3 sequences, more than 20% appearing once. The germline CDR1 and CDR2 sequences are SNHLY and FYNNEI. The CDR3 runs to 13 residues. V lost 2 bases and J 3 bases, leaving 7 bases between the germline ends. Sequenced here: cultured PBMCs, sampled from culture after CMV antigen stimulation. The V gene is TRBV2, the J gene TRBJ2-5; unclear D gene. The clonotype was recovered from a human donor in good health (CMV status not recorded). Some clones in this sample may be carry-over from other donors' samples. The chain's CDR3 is CASSERTEETQYF. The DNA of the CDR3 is TGTGCCAGCAGTGAACGGACGGAAGAGACCCAGTACTTC.